A selection of T cell receptor beta chains follows, all from one sample in a study of identical twins. MiXCR, run by TCRdb on the 5' RACE reads, gives a single entry per CDR3 protein. The table lists 150,000 or so distinct CDR3 sequences, roughly 3.2% of them singletons. The specimen was memory T cells sorted from blood. These receptors originate from a man between 18 and 29 years old in good health. Each CDR3 is given with its conserved first and last residue. The D gene is left open where the match is weak. Clone size is shown for a subset of rows, as once, few, many or a class of expanded clone.

TRBJ2-5 | TRBV7-6 | NA | NA | TGTGCCAGCAGCTTAAGGGGGGACAGCCTTGGGATGGAGACCCAGTACTTC | CASSLRGDSLGMETQYF
TRBJ1-5 | TRBV7-9 | TRBD1 | many | TGTGCCAGCAGCTCGGGACAGGGTAACGATCAGCCCCAGCATTTT | CASSSGQGNDQPQHF
TRBJ2-5 | TRBV29-1 | NA | many | TGCAGCGTTGCCCTCGGCGGTGAGACCCAGTACTTC | CSVALGGETQYF
TRBJ2-4 | TRBV20-1 | NA | many | TGCAGTGCTAGAGATTACCTGGACCTAGCCAAAAACATTCAGTACTTC | CSARDYLDLAKNIQYF
TRBJ2-3 | TRBV20-1 | TRBD2 | few | TGCAGTGCCAAGGATGTAGCGGGAAGAGATACGCAGTATTTT | CSAKDVAGRDTQYF
TRBJ1-1 | TRBV15 | NA | many | TGTGCCACCAGGACAGGAGACAGGATGAACACTGAAGCTTTCTTT | CATRTGDRMNTEAFF
TRBJ2-1 | TRBV27 | TRBD2 | few | TGTGCCAGCATGCGGGAGGGCCTCTCTAATGAGCAGTTCTTC | CASMREGLSNEQFF
TRBJ2-5 | TRBV27 | NA | many | TGTGCCAGCAGAACCCCTGGTGGGGGAGAGACCCAGTACTTC | CASRTPGGGETQYF
TRBJ2-6 | TRBV9 | NA | many | TGTGCCAGCAGCGTAGTGGCTGGGGCCAACGTCCTGACTTTC | CASSVVAGANVLTF
TRBJ1-4 | TRBV3-1 | NA | many | TGTGCCAGCAGCCCTCGGGGCAGGATAAATGAAAAACTGTTTTTT | CASSPRGRINEKLFF
TRBJ2-1 | TRBV29-1 | TRBD2 | many | TGCAGCGTTGATGTTAGCGGGAGTCGTTATGAGCAGTTCTTC | CSVDVSGSRYEQFF
TRBJ1-2 | TRBV29-1 | NA | many | TGCAGCGTTACTGAAACGGCGGCTGGCTACACCTTC | CSVTETAAGYTF
TRBJ2-2 | TRBV5-1 | NA | many | TGCGCCAGCAGCTTGCGTGAGTTCCCTTCTGGCATCGGGGAGCTGTTTTTT | CASSLREFPSGIGELFF
TRBJ1-1 | TRBV18 | NA | many | TGTGCCAGCTCACCTTCAACTCGGGGCGACACTGAAGCTTTCTTT | CASSPSTRGDTEAFF
TRBJ1-2 | TRBV6-6 | NA | many | TGTGCCAGCAGCCCGGGGAACTATGGCTACACCTTC | CASSPGNYGYTF
TRBJ2-7 | TRBV6-1 | TRBD1 | many | TGTGCCAGCAGCCTAGGGACAGTATACGAGCAGTACTTC | CASSLGTVYEQYF
TRBJ1-1 | TRBV12-3/TRBV12-4 | NA | many | TGTGCCAGCAGTCCGACAGGAGATAACACTGAAGCTTTCTTT | CASSPTGDNTEAFF
TRBJ2-3 | TRBV20-1 | NA | many | TGCAGTGGTGACTTTCGACATGATACGCAGTATTTT | CSGDFRHDTQYF
TRBJ2-2 | TRBV28 | NA | many | TGTGCCAGCAGTGCAGACCCACCCACGTTCCGGGAGCTGTTTTTT | CASSADPPTFRELFF
TRBJ1-1 | TRBV6-1 | NA | few | TGTGCCAGTAAACCTTCAGGGGTGAACACTGAAGCTTTCTTT | CASKPSGVNTEAFF
TRBJ2-2 | TRBV12-3/TRBV12-4 | TRBD2 | many | TGTGCCAGCAGCCCGTTCGCGGGAGGTTCCACCGGGGAGCTGTTTTTT | CASSPFAGGSTGELFF
TRBJ1-5 | TRBV12-3/TRBV12-4 | NA | many | TGTGCCAGCAGTTTCGAGGGATTTCAGCCCCAGCATTTT | CASSFEGFQPQHF
TRBJ2-7 | TRBV3-1 | TRBD2 | many | TGTGCCAGCAGCCCGATGGCGGGAGGATCCTACGAGCAGTACTTC | CASSPMAGGSYEQYF
TRBJ2-6 | TRBV20-1 | NA | many | TGCAGTGCTAGGGGGGACGGGAGTAGGGCCAACGTCCTGACTTTC | CSARGDGSRANVLTF
TRBJ2-5 | TRBV28 | NA | many | TGTGCCAGCACCCGGGGAGGGACAGGCGGGGAGACCCAGTACTTC | CASTRGGTGGETQYF
TRBJ2-1 | TRBV5-1 | TRBD2 | many | TGCGCCAGCAGATTTCAGACTAGCGGGAGCTCCTACAATGAGCAGTTCTTC | CASRFQTSGSSYNEQFF
TRBJ2-2 | TRBV2 | NA | many | TGTGCCAGCAGTGGAGACGCCGGGGAGCTGTTTTTT | CASSGDAGELFF
TRBJ2-1 | TRBV20-1 | TRBD2 | many | TGCAGTGCCCTGGCTAGCGGGAGTGCCAATGAGCAGTTCTTC | CSALASGSANEQFF
TRBJ2-2 | TRBV5-1 | NA | few | TGCGCCAGCAGCCTGGCGGGAACCCATATCCCCGGGGAGCTGTTTTTT | CASSLAGTHIPGELFF
TRBJ2-1 | TRBV28 | NA | many | TGTGCCAGCAGACGGCCCTCCTTCTCCTACAATGAGCAGTTCTTC | CASRRPSFSYNEQFF
TRBJ1-4 | TRBV12-3/TRBV12-4 | NA | many | TGTGCCAGCAGCCAAGAGCGGGAAAAACTGTTTTTT | CASSQEREKLFF
TRBJ1-1 | TRBV27 | NA | NA | TGTGCCAGCAGTTTTCTCTCAGGCCGGGGGAAGAACACTGAAGCTTTCTTT | CASSFLSGRGKNTEAFF